The next 18 T cell receptor beta chains were all read from a single sample in a study of blood T cell repertoires in COVID-19. Some clones are missing from TCRdb's copy, which holds only in-frame ones; the method was immunoSEQ multiplex PCR. The sample consists of 200,000 to 250,000 clones, 82% of them appearing once. The specimen was peripheral blood. Every receptor here comes from a woman older than 75 with acute or convalescent COVID-19.

This sequence joins TRBV6-5 and TRBJ2-7; 8 nucleotides agree with TRBD1. Losses at the gene ends were 8 bases for V and 3 bases for J; bases not matched to a gene: 9. The CDR3 totals 14 residues. From germline, CDR1 is MNHEY and CDR2 SVGAGI. The CDR3 is CASGDRRLHYEQYF. Here the CDR3 DNA reads TGTGCCAGCGGGGACAGGCGTCTCCACTACGAGCAGTACTTC.

The genes are TRBV5-1 and TRBJ2-3; TRBD2 aligns across 15 bases. The CDR3 is 17 residues long. V gave up 2 bases and J gave up 0 bases; unmatched junction bases: 1. Germline values: CDR1 SGHRS, CDR2 YFSETQ. The CDR3 nucleotides are TGCGCCAGCAGCTTCGGGACTAGCGGGGGGAGCACAGATACGCAGTATTTT. This sequence encodes CASSFGTSGGSTDTQYF. The full variable domain, rest sourced from reference TRBV5-1 and TRBJ2-3, is KAGVTQTPRYLIKTRGQQVTLSCSPISGHRSVSWYQQTPGQGLQFLFEYFSETQRNKGNFPGRFSGRQFSNSRSEMNVSTLELGDSALYLCASSFGTSGGSTDTQYFGPGTRLTVL.

The chain links TRBV7-2 to TRBJ2-1; TRBD2 is a possible D gene (6 bases). Trimming cost V 3 bases and J 3 bases, with 12 bases left between them. The CDR3 consists of 15 residues. CDR1 SGHTA and CDR2 FQGNSA come from the germline V gene. This chain's CDR3 is CASSLRGIRYNEQFF. CDR3 coding DNA: TGTGCCAGCAGCTTGCGCGGGATCCGCTACAATGAGCAGTTCTTC.

The chain has TRBV6-2 or TRBV6-3 and TRBJ1-1, with 9 nucleotides matching TRBD1. This CDR3 spans 14 amino acids. The V segment lost 6 bases and the J segment 4 bases; nucleotides outside the gene matches: 6. Germline V gene sequence: CDR1 MNHEY, CDR2 SVGEGT. The DNA of the CDR3 is TGTGCCAGCAGCAGGGGACAGGGCGTCACTGAAGCTTTCTTT. Residues: CASSRGQGVTEAFF.

The J gene is TRBJ2-2, the V gene TRBV7-3; D possibly corresponds to TRBD1 (6 bases). Per germline, CDR1 SGHTA and CDR2 FQGTGA. With 3 bases removed from V and 7 bases from J, the gap between germline ends came to 9 bases. The CDR3 has 13 residues. CDR3 sequence reads: CASSLGTYGELFF. Here the CDR3 DNA reads TGTGCCAGCAGCTTGGGGACATACGGGGAGCTGTTTTTT.

The CDR3 DNA is TGTGCCAGCAGCCCCCGGGATAGCGGGGATAATGAGCAGTTCTTC. This translates into CASSPRDSGDNEQFF. This chain joins TRBV9 and TRBJ2-1, with 8 positions matching TRBD2. Germline loops: CDR1 SGDLS, CDR2 YYNGEE. There are 15 residues in the CDR3. V dropped 4 bases and J dropped 7; count of bases not matched to a gene: 10.

For this clone: The junction does not match germline at one end; this may be a read error. The chain employs TRBV4-1 and TRBJ1-2; TRBD1 matches 8 bases. CDR1 MGHRA and CDR2 YSYEKL come from the germline V gene. The CDR3 has 15 residues. The CDR3 region has the DNA TGCGCCAGCAGTCAAGGGGCGGGACAGGTCTATGGCTACACCTTC. Its protein product is CASSQGAGQVYGYTF.

The rearrangement links TRBV5-4 to TRBJ1-6; 7 nucleotides line up with TRBD1. Trimming cost V 4 bases and J 9 bases; bases outside gene matches: 13. CDR1 is SGHNT, CDR2 YYREEE, per germline (reference sequence). The CDR3 runs to 16 residues. DNA for the CDR3: TGTGCCAGCAGCCCCGGAGGGGGCCTGGTTGGTTCACCCCTCCACTTT. Encoded protein: CASSPGGGLVGSPLHF.

J is TRBJ1-2 and V is TRBV7-9; D may be TRBD1 (6 bases). V was shortened by 1 base and J by 7 bases, with 19 bases between the two germline ends. Germline V lookup: CDR1 SEHNR, CDR2 FQNEAQ (reference sequence). CDR3 length: 16 residues. The CDR3 DNA sequence: TGTGCCAGCAGCTTAGTTTCCGGCGGGGGGCTCAGTGGCTACACCTTC. Its protein is CASSLVSGGGLSGYTF. Full variable domain (rest looked up from reference TRBV7-9 and TRBJ1-2): DTGVSQNPRHKITKRGQNVTFRCDPISEHNRLYWYRQTLGQGPEFLTYFQNEAQLEKSRLLSDRFSAERPKGSFSTLEIQRTEQGDSAMYLCASSLVSGGGLSGYTFGSGTRLTVV.

The rearrangement uses TRBV7-9 and TRBJ1-2; D gene ambiguous. V shed 2 bases and J shed 5 bases, with 9 bases lying between them. Germline CDR1 is SEHNR and CDR2 is FQNEAQ (reference sequence). This CDR3 spans 13 amino acids. The DNA of the CDR3 is TGTGCCAGCAGCTTACTTGCCAGATATGGCTACACCTTC. This sequence encodes CASSLLARYGYTF.

V gene TRBV29-1 combines with J gene TRBJ2-3, with a tentative D call TRBD1 (6 bases). The CDR3 has 12 residues. Germline CDR1 SQVTM, CDR2 ANQGSEA. Trimming took off 2 bases at V and 5 bases at J, with 8 bases between the two ends. The CDR3 spells CSVERGRDTQYF. CDR3 in DNA: TGCAGCGTTGAAAGGGGGAGAGATACGCAGTATTTT.

The chain joins TRBV5-1 to TRBJ1-2; D is perhaps TRBD1 (6 bases). The V gene lost 6 bases and the J gene lost 7 bases, with 19 bases spanning the gap. The germline V gene has CDR1 SGHRS and CDR2 YFSETQ. This CDR3 region has 14 residues. CDR3 sequence (DNA): TGCGCCAGCACCCTGGACACAGGGAGGGTTGGCTACACCTTC. This gives the protein CASTLDTGRVGYTF.

The chain employs TRBV6-5 and TRBJ1-2; D gene uncertain. Germline V lookup: CDR1 MNHEY, CDR2 SVGAGI. CDR3 length: 13 residues. The V end lost 0 bases, the J end lost 4 bases, and 6 bases lay between the germline ends. This CDR3 is CASSYSVSYGYTF. The DNA for the CDR3 is TGTGCCAGCAGTTACTCGGTTAGCTATGGCTACACCTTC.

The rearrangement joins TRBV28 to TRBJ1-4, with TRBD1 matching over 9 bases. Per the germline V gene, CDR1 is MDHEN and CDR2 is SYDVKM. CDR3 length: 15 residues. V lost 5 bases and J lost 6; bases outside the gene matches: 7. CDR3 amino acids: CASSRNRGLYEKLFF. CDR3 coding DNA: TGTGCCAGCAGTCGAAACAGGGGGCTTTATGAAAAACTGTTTTTT.

The gene calls are TRBV11-1 and TRBJ1-6; 8 bases are shared with TRBD1. The CDR3 extends over 15 amino acids. CDR1 and CDR2 from the germline V gene are SGHAT and FQDESV (reference sequence). Trimming took 5 bases from V and 8 from J; bases not matched to a gene: 8. The CDR3, as DNA: TGTGCCAGCAGCCCGCCGGGACAGGAAGATTCACCCCTCCACTTT. It translates to CASSPPGQEDSPLHF.

This clone came up once. This rearrangement joins TRBV24-1 to TRBJ2-3, with TRBD1 matching over 9 bases. The CDR3 runs 17 residues. The germline V gene encodes CDR1 KGHDR and CDR2 SFDVKD. V was pared by 1 base and J by 4 bases, with 8 bases of the junction left unmatched. The CDR3 reads CATSDFKRQGVADTQYF. The DNA of the CDR3 is TGTGCCACCAGTGATTTCAAACGACAGGGGGTGGCAGATACGCAGTATTTT.

In its sample, this clone was seen a few times. The CDR3 here is CASSLSEFTEAFF. The CDR3, as DNA: TGTGCCAGCTCCCTTAGTGAGTTTACTGAAGCTTTCTTT. V and J are TRBV12-3 or TRBV12-4 and TRBJ1-1; D is unclear. V shed 8 bases and J shed 5 bases, with 15 bases lying between them. The CDR3 is 13 residues long.

This chain joins TRBV3-1 (or the pseudogene TRBV3-2) and TRBJ2-1; D perhaps matches TRBD2 (6 bases). CDR3 length: 13 residues. The V gene's germline CDR1 is LGHDT and CDR2 YNNKEL (reference sequence). V was clipped by 1 base and J by 15 bases, with 16 bases between them. This CDR3 is CASSQGRTNVGFF. The CDR3, as DNA: TGTGCCAGCAGCCAAGGGCGGACTAATGTTGGGTTCTTC.